The 5 T cell receptor beta chains presented below share a single source sample, sequenced in a study of OX40 agonist ivuxolimab in advanced cancers. Sequencing used immunoSEQ multiplex PCR; TCRdb keeps in-frame clones, though not all of them. The table has approximately 80,000 clones, around 92% seen once. This material consisted of CD4+ or CD8+ T cells sorted from blood, taken in a trial of the OX40 agonist ivuxolimab. These receptors came from an adult with an advanced solid tumor such as melanoma, head and neck, liver or kidney cancer.

The gene calls are TRBV11-2 and TRBJ2-3; the D is unclear. The CDR3 covers 15 residues. The ends were cut back, 4 bases at V and 1 base at J, with 12 bases in the middle. Germline V gene sequence: CDR1 SGHAT, CDR2 FQNNGV. The CDR3 sequence is CASSSFQGGTDTQYF. The CDR3 DNA reads TGTGCCAGCAGCTCCTTCCAAGGAGGCACAGATACGCAGTATTTT.

The V and J genes are TRBV28 and TRBJ2-2; 8 bases align to TRBD1. CDR1 is MDHEN, CDR2 SYDVKM, per germline. The junction had 10 bases not matched to a gene; V was cut back by 3 bases and J by 4 bases. The CDR3 is 17 amino acids. CDR3 bases: TGTGCCAGCAGTTTGACCGGGACAGGAATGTTCACCGGGGAGCTGTTTTTT. It translates to CASSLTGTGMFTGELFF.

This clone was counted a single time. The chain has TRBV6-1 and TRBJ2-5; unclear D gene. Near its end, the DNA agrees better with TRBJ2-7, so the J call may be wrong. The CDR3 is 13 residues long. The germline CDR1 and CDR2 sequences are MNHNS and SASEGT. The CDR3 sequence: CASKGKPWYEQYF. The CDR3 nucleotides read TGTGCCAGCAAAGGGAAACCTTGGTACGAGCAGTACTTC.

The chain couples TRBV19 to TRBJ2-2, with D perhaps being TRBD1 or TRBD2 (5 bases each). Trimming removed 5 bases at V and 6 bases at J, with 10 bases between. CDR1 and CDR2 (germline): LNHDA, SQIVND (reference sequence). CDR3 length equals 13 residues. CDR3 DNA: TGTGCCAGTAGTCCCCCGGGACCCGGGGAGCTGTTTTTT. Protein product: CASSPPGPGELFF.

The rearrangement joins TRBV28 to TRBJ2-7; D gene unclear. V lost 6 bases, J lost 3 bases, and 12 bases lay in between. CDR3 length: 13 residues. The V gene's germline CDR1 is MDHEN and CDR2 SYDVKM. The CDR3 coding sequence is TGTGCCAGCAGACCCGGAAGCCGCTACGAGCAGTACTTC. It codes for CASRPGSRYEQYF.